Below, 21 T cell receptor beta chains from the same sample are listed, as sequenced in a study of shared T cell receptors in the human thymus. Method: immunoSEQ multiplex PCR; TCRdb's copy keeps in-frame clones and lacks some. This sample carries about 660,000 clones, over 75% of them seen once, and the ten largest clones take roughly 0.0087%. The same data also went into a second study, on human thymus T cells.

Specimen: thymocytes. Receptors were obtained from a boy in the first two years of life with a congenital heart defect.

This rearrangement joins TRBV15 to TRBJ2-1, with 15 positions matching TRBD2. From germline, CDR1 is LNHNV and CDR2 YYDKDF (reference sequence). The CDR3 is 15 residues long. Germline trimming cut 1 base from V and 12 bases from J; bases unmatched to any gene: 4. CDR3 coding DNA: TGTGCCACCAGCAGAGGGACTAGCGGGAGGGCCGGGCAGTTCTTC. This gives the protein CATSRGTSGRAGQFF.

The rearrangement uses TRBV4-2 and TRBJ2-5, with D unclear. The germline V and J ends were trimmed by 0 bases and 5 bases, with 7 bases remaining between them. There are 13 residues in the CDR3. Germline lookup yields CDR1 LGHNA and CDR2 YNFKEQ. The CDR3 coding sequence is TGTGCCAGCAGCCAAGATTTTCGGGAGACCCAGTACTTC. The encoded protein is CASSQDFRETQYF.

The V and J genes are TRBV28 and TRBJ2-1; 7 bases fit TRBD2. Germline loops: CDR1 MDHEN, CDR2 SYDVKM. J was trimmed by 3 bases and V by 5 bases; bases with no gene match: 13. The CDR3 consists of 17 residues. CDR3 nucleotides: TGTGCCAGCAGTCCCGGCCCGAGGGCGGGAGTCTACAATGAGCAGTTCTTC. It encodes CASSPGPRAGVYNEQFF.

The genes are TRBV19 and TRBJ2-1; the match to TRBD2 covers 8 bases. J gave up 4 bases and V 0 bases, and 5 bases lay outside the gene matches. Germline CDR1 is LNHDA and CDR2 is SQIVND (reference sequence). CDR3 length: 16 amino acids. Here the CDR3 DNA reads TGTGCCAGTAGTATAGATGGCGGGGGGACTTACAATGAGCAGTTCTTC. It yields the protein CASSIDGGGTYNEQFF.

In DNA, the CDR3 is TGTGCCAGTACCACGCGGAACACTGAAGCTTTCTTT. Translation gives CASTTRNTEAFF. J is TRBJ1-1 and V is TRBV19; no definite D call. The V end lost 7 bases, the J end lost 1 base, and 7 bases lay between the germline ends. The CDR3 totals 12 residues. The germline gives CDR1 LNHDA, CDR2 SQIVND (reference sequence).

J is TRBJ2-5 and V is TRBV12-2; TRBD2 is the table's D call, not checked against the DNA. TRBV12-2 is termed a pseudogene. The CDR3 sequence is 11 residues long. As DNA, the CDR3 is TGTGCAAGTCGCTCTAGGGAGACCCAGTACTTC. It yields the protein CASRSRETQYF.

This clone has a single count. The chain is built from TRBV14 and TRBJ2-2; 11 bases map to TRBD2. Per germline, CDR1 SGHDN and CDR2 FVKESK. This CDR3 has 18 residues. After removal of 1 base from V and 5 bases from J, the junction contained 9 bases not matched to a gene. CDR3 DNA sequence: TGTGCCAGCAGCCAAGTTCTGACTAGCGGGAATAAAACCGGGGAGCTGTTTTTT. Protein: CASSQVLTSGNKTGELFF.

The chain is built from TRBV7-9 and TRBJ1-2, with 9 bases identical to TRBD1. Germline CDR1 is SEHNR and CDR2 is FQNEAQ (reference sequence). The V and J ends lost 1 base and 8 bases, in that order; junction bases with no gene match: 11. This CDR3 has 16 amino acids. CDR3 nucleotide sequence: TGTGCCAGCAGCTTAGAATCCGGGACAGGGACGGAAGGCTACACCTTC. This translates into CASSLESGTGTEGYTF.

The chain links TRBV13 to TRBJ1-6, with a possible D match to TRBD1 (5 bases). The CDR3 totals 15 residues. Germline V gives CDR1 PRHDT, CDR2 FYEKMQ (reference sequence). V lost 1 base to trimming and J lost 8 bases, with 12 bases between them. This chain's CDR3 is CASSLETRVDSPLHF. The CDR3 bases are TGTGCCAGCAGCTTAGAGACCAGGGTCGATTCACCCCTCCACTTT.

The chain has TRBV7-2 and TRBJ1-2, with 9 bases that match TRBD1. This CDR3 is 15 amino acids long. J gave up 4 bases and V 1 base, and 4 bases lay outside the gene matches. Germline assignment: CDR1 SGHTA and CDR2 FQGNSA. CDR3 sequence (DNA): TGTGCCAGCAGCTTAGTCGGGACAGGGATCTATGGCTACACCTTC. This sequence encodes CASSLVGTGIYGYTF.

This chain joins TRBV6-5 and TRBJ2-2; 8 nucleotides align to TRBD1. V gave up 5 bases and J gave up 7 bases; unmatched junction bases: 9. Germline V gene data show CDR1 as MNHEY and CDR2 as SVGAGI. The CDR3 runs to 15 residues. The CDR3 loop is CASSPPGQGIGELFF. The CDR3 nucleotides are TGTGCCAGCAGTCCTCCCGGACAGGGCATCGGGGAGCTGTTTTTT.

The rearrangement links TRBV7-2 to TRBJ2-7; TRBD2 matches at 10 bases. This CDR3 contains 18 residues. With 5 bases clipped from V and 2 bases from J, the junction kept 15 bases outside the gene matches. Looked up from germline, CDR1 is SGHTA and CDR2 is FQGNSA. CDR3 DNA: TGTGCCAGCAGCCCTAGAGGCCTCCAACTAGCGGGGCCCTACGAGCAGTACTTC. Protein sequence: CASSPRGLQLAGPYEQYF.

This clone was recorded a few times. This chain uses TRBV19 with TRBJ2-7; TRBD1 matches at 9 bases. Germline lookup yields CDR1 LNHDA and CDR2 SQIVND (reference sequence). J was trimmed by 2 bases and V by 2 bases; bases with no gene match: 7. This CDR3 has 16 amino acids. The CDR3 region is CASSIKPGQGPYEQYF. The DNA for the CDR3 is TGTGCCAGTAGTATAAAACCGGGACAGGGCCCCTACGAGCAGTACTTC. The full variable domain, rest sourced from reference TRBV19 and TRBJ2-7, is DGGITQSPKYLFRKEGQNVTLSCEQNLNHDAMYWYRQDPGQGLRLIYYSQIVNDFQKGDIAEGYSVSREKKESFPLTVTSAQKNPTAFYLCASSIKPGQGPYEQYFGPGTRLTVT.

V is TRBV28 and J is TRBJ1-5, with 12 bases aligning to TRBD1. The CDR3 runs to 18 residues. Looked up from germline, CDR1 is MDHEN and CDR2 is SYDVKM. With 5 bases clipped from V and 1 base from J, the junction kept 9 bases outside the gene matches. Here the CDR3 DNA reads TGTGCCAGCAGTCCCCGGGACAGGGGGCCAAGGAGCAATCAGCCCCAGCATTTT. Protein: CASSPRDRGPRSNQPQHF.

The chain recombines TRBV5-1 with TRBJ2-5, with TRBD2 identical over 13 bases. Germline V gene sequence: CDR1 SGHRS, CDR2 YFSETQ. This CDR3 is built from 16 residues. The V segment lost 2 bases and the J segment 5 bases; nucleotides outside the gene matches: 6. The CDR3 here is CASSFGLAGERETQYF. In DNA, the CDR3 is TGCGCCAGCAGCTTTGGACTAGCGGGAGAACGGGAGACCCAGTACTTC.

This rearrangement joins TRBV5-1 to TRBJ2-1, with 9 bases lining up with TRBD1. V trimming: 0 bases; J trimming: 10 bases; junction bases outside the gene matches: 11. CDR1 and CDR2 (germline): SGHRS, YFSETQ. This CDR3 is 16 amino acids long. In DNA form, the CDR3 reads TGCGCCAGCAGCTTGGGGCAAGGGACAGGGTTCGGGGAGCAGTTCTTC. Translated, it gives CASSLGQGTGFGEQFF.

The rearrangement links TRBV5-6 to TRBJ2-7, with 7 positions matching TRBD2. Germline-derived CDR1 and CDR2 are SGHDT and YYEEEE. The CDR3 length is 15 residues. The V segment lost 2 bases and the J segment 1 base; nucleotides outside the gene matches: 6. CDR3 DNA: TGTGCCAGCAGCTTTCCGACTAGCCCATCCTACGAGCAGTACTTC. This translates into CASSFPTSPSYEQYF. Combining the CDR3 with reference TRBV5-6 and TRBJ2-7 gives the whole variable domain DAGVTQSPTHLIKTRGQQVTLRCSPKSGHDTVSWYQQALGQGPQFIFQYYEEEERQRGNFPDRFSGHQFPNYSSELNVNALLLGDSALYLCASSFPTSPSYEQYFGPGTRLTVT.

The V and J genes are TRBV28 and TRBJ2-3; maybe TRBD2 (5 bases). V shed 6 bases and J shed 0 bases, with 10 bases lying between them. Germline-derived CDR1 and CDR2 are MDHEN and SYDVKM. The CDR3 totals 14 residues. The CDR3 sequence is CASSHGGSTDTQYF. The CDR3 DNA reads TGTGCCAGCAGCCACGGAGGTAGCACAGATACGCAGTATTTT.

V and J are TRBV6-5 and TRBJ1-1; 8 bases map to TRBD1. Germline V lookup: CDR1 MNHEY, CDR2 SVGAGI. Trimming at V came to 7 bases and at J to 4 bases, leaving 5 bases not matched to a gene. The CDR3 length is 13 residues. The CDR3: CASTPDRATEAFF. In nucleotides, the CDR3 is TGTGCCAGCACCCCGGACAGGGCCACTGAAGCTTTCTTT.

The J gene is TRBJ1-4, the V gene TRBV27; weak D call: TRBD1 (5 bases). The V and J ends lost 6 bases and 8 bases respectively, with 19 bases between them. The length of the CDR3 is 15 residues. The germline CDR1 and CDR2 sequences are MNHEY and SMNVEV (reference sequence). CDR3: CASRPSGGAGEKLFF. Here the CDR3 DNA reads TGTGCCAGCAGACCTTCGGGGGGAGCAGGAGAAAAACTGTTTTTT.

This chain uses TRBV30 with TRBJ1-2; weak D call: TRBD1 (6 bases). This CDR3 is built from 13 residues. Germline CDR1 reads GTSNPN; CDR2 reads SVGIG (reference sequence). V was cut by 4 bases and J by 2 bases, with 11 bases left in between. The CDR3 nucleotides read TGTGCCTGGAACGGACAGAAGAACTATGGCTACACCTTC. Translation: CAWNGQKNYGYTF.